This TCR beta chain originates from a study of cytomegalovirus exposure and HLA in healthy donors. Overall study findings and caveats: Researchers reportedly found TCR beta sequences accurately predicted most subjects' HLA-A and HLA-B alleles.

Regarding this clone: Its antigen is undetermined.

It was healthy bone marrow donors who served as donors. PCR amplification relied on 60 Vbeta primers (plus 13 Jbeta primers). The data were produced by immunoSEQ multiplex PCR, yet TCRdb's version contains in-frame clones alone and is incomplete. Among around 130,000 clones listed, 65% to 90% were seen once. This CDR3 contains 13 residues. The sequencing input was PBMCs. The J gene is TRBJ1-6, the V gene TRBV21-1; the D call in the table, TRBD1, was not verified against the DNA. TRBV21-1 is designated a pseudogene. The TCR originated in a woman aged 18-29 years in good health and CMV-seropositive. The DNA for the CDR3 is TGTGCCAGCAGGACAGGGTATAATTCACCCCTCCACTTT. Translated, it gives CASRTGYNSPLHF.